These 15 T cell receptor beta chains came from one sample sequenced in a study of T cells in Graves' hyperthyroidism and ophthalmopathy. The investigators amplified TCR beta CDR3 regions from RNA transcripts. Carried out on the TCR CDR3, a first-round RT-PCR used the HTBI primer set. TCRdb analysed the multiplex PCR reads with MiXCR anew, one entry per CDR3 protein. The sample consists of hundreds of thousands of distinct CDR3 sequences, 22% of them appearing once. Specimen: blood. These receptors all stem from a man younger than 45 with Graves' ophthalmopathy.

In this sample, this clonotype turned up a few times. The chain employs TRBV10-3 and TRBJ1-1; the D is unclear. Trimming shortened V by 6 bases and J by 6 bases, and 11 bases separated the two germline ends. There are 12 residues in the CDR3. Germline-derived CDR1 and CDR2 are ENHRY and SYGVKD. The CDR3 loop reads CAISDASAEAFF. The CDR3 nucleotides are TGTGCCATCAGCGACGCATCAGCTGAAGCTTTCTTT.

The sample holds many counts of this clonotype. The genes are TRBV5-1 and TRBJ1-1; TRBD1 is a possible D gene (5 bases). Germline V gives CDR1 SGHRS, CDR2 YFSETQ. V was shortened by 4 bases and J by 11 bases, with 24 bases between the two germline ends. This CDR3 is built from 15 residues. CDR3 sequence reads: CASSPNAGSQGTAFF. The CDR3 DNA reads as TGCGCCAGCAGCCCAAACGCAGGGAGCCAAGGGACCGCTTTCTTT.

In its sample, this clonotype was seen a few times. The V and J genes are TRBV9 and TRBJ2-1; the D gene is possibly TRBD2 (5 bases). Germline values: CDR1 SGDLS, CDR2 YYNGEE. The ends were cut back, 3 bases at V and 3 bases at J, with 10 bases in the middle. The CDR3 contains 14 residues. CDR3 in DNA: TGTGCCAGCAGCGCATCGGGGATCTACAATGAGCAGTTCTTC. Its protein is CASSASGIYNEQFF.

This clonotype was seen many times. The gene calls are TRBV6-1 and TRBJ1-2; 9 nucleotides agree with TRBD1. The CDR3 loop spans 18 amino acids. The germline gives CDR1 MNHNS, CDR2 SASEGT. Trimming cost V 7 bases and J 0 bases; bases outside gene matches: 15. The CDR3 DNA follows: TGTGCCAGCAAGACCCCCGTCGGGACAGGGAATTCTAACTATGGCTACACCTTC. Residues: CASKTPVGTGNSNYGYTF.

This clonotype was seen repeatedly, ten times or more. The V gene is TRBV7-2, the J gene TRBJ1-5; 8 bases align to TRBD1. The CDR3 is made up of 14 amino acids. Germline CDR1 is SGHTA and CDR2 is FQGNSA. V gave up 6 bases and J gave up 9 bases; unmatched junction bases: 10. This CDR3 is CASRPDRGGRPQHF. As DNA, the CDR3 is TGTGCCAGCAGACCCGACAGGGGTGGGCGGCCCCAGCATTTT.

The rearrangement links TRBV6-2 or TRBV6-3 to TRBJ2-5; the match to TRBD1 covers 7 bases. J gave up 5 bases and V 5 bases, and 8 bases lay outside the gene matches. This CDR3 is built from 14 residues. Germline V gene data show CDR1 as MNHEY and CDR2 as SVGEGT. The CDR3 DNA reads TGTGCCAGCAGTAATAACAGGGGCGGGGAGACCCAGTACTTC. Its protein is CASSNNRGGETQYF.

In its sample, this clonotype was seen a few times. The chain employs TRBV20-1 and TRBJ1-1; D not certain. V gave up 7 bases and J gave up 0 bases, with 12 bases separating them. This CDR3 is built from 13 residues. Germline CDR1 and CDR2: DFQATT and SNEGSKA (reference sequence). Written as DNA, the CDR3 is TGCAGTGGCAAGACAATTCTGAACACTGAAGCTTTCTTT. Protein product: CSGKTILNTEAFF.

The J gene is TRBJ2-5, the V gene TRBV11-3; D may be TRBD2 (6 bases). Germline V gene data show CDR1 as SGHNT and CDR2 as YENEEA. This CDR3 is built from 13 residues. Between the trimmed V and J ends, which lost 5 bases and 7 bases, there was a span of 14 bases. The CDR3 loop is CASSVLVEGTQYF. For the CDR3, the DNA is TGTGCCAGCAGCGTTCTAGTGGAGGGGACCCAGTACTTC.

This clonotype was found a few times. This sequence joins TRBV30 and TRBJ2-3; 8 nucleotides agree with TRBD2. CDR1 GTSNPN and CDR2 SVGIG come from the germline V gene (reference sequence). This CDR3 comprises 15 residues. J gave up 3 bases and V 3 bases, and 8 bases lay outside the gene matches. The chain's CDR3 is CAWSRLAQNTDTQYF. In DNA, the CDR3 is TGTGCCTGGAGCCGACTAGCGCAGAATACAGATACGCAGTATTTT.

The chain carries TRBV6-1 and TRBJ2-5; 9 bases map to TRBD2. The germline V gene encodes CDR1 MNHNS and CDR2 SASEGT. V dropped 7 bases and J dropped 2; count of bases not matched to a gene: 5. This CDR3 contains 14 residues. The DNA of the CDR3 is TGTGCCAGCACCGAGACTAGCGGACAAGAGACCCAGTACTTC. Translation gives CASTETSGQETQYF.

This clonotype was counted ten times or more. The chain employs TRBV20-1 and TRBJ2-1; D is undetermined. Trimming stripped 4 bases from V and 8 bases from J, with 15 bases between. The germline gives CDR1 DFQATT, CDR2 SNEGSKA (reference sequence). CDR3 length equals 13 residues. The CDR3 DNA follows: TGCAGTGCTACTGAATCCTCCGGCGATGAGCAGTTCTTC. Protein sequence: CSATESSGDEQFF.

This clonotype showed up just once. This chain connects TRBV6-5 to TRBJ2-1, with D perhaps TRBD2 (7 bases). The germline V gene encodes CDR1 MNHEY and CDR2 SVGAGI. V was cut by 2 bases and J by 4 bases, with 18 bases left in between. This CDR3 is 17 amino acids long. This CDR3 is CASSYALGGGPYNEQFF. CDR3 coding DNA: TGTGCCAGCAGTTACGCCTTGGGAGGGGGTCCTTACAATGAGCAGTTCTTC.

The chain recombines TRBV6-1 with TRBJ1-4, with 8 bases lining up with TRBD1. The V gene's germline CDR1 is MNHNS and CDR2 SASEGT. V lost 5 bases, J lost 7 bases, and 6 bases stayed unmatched. The CDR3 consists of 14 residues. CDR3: CASSRQGLGEKLFF. The CDR3 DNA reads TGTGCCAGCAGTAGACAGGGGCTCGGTGAAAAACTGTTTTTT.

This clonotype was detected only a few times. Possible read error: a much larger clone is one base away. V is TRBV2 and J is TRBJ2-1; 7 positions match TRBD2. The CDR3 runs to 14 residues. Germline lookup yields CDR1 SNHLY and CDR2 FYNNEI. The CDR3 region is CASSENPSGNEQSF. DNA for the CDR3: TGTGCCAGCAGTGAAAACCCTAGCGGCAATGAGCAGTCCTTC.

Notes on this clonotype: A much larger clone lies one base from this, so it may be a read error. The rearrangement joins TRBV18 to TRBJ1-1; 10 bases are shared with TRBD1. Germline values: CDR1 KGHSH, CDR2 LQKENI. Losses at the gene ends were 1 base for V and 9 bases for J; bases not matched to a gene: 11. This CDR3 has 16 residues. The CDR3 spells CASSPRLGQGTPKAFF. The DNA for the CDR3 is TGTGCCAGCTCACCACGATTGGGACAGGGGACCCCTAAAGCTTTCTTT.